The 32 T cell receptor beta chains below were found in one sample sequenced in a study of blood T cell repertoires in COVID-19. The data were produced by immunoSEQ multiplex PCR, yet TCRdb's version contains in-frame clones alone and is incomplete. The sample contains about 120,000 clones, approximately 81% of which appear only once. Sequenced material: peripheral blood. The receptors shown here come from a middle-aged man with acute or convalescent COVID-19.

Here the CDR3 reads CASRATGGKYEQYF. CDR3 bases: TGTGCCAGCAGGGCGACAGGGGGCAAGTACGAGCAGTACTTC. The chain carries TRBV6-5 and TRBJ2-7; 10 positions agree with TRBD1. Germline V lookup: CDR1 MNHEY, CDR2 SVGAGI. The length of the CDR3 is 14 residues. The junction had 6 bases not matched to a gene; V was cut back by 6 bases and J by 4 bases.

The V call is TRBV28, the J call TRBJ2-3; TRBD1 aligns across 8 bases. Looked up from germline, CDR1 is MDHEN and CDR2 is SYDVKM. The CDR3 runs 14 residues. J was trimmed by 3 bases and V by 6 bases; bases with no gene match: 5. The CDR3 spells CASSRTGMTDTQYF. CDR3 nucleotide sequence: TGTGCCAGCAGCCGGACAGGGATGACAGATACGCAGTATTTT.

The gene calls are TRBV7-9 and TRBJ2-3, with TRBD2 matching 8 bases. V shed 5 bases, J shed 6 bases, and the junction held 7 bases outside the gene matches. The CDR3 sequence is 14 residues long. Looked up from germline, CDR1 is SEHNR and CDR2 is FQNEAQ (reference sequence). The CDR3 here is CASSRGLVPDTQYF. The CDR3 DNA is TGTGCCAGCAGCCGGGGACTAGTCCCTGATACGCAGTATTTT.

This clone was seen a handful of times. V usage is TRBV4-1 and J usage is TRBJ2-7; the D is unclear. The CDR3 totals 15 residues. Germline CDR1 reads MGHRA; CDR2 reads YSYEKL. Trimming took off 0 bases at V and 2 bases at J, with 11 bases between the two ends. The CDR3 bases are TGCGCCAGCAGCCAAGATAGACTTTGGGCCTACGAGCAGTACTTC. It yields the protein CASSQDRLWAYEQYF.

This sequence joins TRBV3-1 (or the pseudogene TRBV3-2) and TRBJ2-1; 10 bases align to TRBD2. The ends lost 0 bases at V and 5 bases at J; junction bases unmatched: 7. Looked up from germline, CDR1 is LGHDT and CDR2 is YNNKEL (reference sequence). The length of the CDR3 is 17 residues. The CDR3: CASSQDSGLAGDNEQFF. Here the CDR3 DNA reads TGTGCCAGCAGCCAAGACAGCGGTCTAGCGGGAGACAATGAGCAGTTCTTC.

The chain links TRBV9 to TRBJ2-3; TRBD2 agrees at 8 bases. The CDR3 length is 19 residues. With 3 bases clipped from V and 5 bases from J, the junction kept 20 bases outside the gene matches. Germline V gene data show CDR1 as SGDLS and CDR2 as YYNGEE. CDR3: CASSAPSGEAGVHRDTQYF. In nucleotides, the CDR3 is TGTGCCAGCAGCGCCCCCTCCGGCGAAGCGGGAGTGCACAGAGATACGCAGTATTTT.

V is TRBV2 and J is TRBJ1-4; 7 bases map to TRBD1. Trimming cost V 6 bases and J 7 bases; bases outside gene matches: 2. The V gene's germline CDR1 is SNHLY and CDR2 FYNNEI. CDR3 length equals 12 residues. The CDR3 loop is CASRGTVEKLFF. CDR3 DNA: TGTGCCAGCAGGGGGACAGTTGAAAAACTGTTTTTT.

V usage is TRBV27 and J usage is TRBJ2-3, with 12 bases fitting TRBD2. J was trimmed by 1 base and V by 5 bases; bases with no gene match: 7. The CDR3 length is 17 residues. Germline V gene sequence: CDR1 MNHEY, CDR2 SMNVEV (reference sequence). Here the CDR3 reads CASSPQPSGRGTDTQYF. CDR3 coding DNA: TGTGCCAGCAGTCCCCAACCTAGCGGGAGGGGCACAGATACGCAGTATTTT.

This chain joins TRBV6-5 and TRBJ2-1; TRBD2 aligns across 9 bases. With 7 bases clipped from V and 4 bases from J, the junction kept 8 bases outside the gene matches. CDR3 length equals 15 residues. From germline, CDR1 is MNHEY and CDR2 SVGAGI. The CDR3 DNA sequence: TGTGCCAGCAAAGCGGGGGGAATCCTTTACAATGAGCAGTTCTTC. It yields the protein CASKAGGILYNEQFF.

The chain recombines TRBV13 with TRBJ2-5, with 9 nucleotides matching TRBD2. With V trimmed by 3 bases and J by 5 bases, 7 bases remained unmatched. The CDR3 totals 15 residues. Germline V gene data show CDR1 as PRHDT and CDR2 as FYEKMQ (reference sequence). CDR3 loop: CASSFRASGKETQYF. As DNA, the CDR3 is TGTGCCAGCAGCTTCCGGGCTAGCGGGAAGGAGACCCAGTACTTC. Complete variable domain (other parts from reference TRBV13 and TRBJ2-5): AAGVIQSPRHLIKEKRETATLKCYPIPRHDTVYWYQQGPGQDPQFLISFYEKMQSDKGSIPDRFSAQQFSDYHSELNMSSLELGDSALYFCASSFRASGKETQYFGPGTRLLVL.

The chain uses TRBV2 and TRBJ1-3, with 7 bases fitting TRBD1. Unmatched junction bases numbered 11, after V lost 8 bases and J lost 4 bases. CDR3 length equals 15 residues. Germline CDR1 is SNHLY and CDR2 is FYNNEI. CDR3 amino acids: CASRRDSLAGNTIYF. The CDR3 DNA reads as TGTGCCAGCCGACGGGACAGCCTTGCGGGAAACACCATATATTTT.

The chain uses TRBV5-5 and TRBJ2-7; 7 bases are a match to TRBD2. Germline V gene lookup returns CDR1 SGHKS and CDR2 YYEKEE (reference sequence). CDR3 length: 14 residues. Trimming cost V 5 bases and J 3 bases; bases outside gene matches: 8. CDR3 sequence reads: CASSGGGIGYEQYF. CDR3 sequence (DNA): TGTGCCAGCAGTGGGGGAGGGATTGGCTACGAGCAGTACTTC. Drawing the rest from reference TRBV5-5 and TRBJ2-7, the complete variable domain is DAGVTQSPTHLIKTRGQQVTLRCSPISGHKSVSWYQQVLGQGPQFIFQYYEKEERGRGNFPDRFSARQFPNYSSELNVNALLLGDSALYLCASSGGGIGYEQYFGPGTRLTVT.

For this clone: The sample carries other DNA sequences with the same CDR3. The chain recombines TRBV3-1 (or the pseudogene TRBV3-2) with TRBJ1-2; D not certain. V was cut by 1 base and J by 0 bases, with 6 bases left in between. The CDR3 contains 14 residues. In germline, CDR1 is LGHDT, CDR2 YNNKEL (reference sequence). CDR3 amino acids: CASSQAHSNYGYTF. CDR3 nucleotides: TGTGCCAGCAGCCAAGCACATTCTAACTATGGCTACACCTTC.

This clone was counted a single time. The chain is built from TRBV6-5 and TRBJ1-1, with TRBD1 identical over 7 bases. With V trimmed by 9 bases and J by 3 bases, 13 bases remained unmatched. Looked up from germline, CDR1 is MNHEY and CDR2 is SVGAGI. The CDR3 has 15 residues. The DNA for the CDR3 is TGTGCCAGTTCTAAGGAGGGGGCTTCGGACACTGAAGCTTTCTTT. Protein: CASSKEGASDTEAFF.

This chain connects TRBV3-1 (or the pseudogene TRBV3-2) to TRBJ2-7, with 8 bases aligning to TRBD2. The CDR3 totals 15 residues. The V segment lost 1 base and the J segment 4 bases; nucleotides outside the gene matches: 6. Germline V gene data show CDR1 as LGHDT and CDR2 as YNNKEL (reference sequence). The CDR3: CASSQGPRGGYEQYF. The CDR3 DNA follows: TGTGCCAGCAGCCAAGGGCCCCGGGGGGGGTACGAGCAGTACTTC.

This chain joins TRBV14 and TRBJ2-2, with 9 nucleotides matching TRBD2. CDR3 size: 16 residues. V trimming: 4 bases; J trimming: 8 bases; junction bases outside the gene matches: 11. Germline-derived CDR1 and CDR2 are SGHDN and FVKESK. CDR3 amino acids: CASSPRGSGGAGELFF. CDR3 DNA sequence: TGTGCCAGCAGCCCCCGGGGTAGCGGGGGTGCGGGGGAGCTGTTTTTT. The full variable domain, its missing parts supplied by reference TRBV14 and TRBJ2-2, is EAGVTQFPSHSVIEKGQTVTLRCDPISGHDNLYWYRRVMGKEIKFLLHFVKESKQDESGMPNNRFLAERTGGTYSTLKVQPAELEDSGVYFCASSPRGSGGAGELFFGEGSRLTVL.

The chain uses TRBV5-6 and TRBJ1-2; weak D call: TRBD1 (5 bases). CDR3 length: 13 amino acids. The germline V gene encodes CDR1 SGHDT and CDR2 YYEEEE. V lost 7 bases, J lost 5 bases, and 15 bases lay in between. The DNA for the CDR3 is TGTGCCAGCCGAATGGGGCACCTATATGGCTACACCTTC. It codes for CASRMGHLYGYTF.

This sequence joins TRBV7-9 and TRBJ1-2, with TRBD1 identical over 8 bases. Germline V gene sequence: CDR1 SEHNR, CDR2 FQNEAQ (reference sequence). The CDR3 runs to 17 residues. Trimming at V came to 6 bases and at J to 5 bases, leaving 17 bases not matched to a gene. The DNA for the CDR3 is TGTGCCAGCAGTAATTATACAGGGGGGCACGGGAGGTATGGCTACACCTTC. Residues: CASSNYTGGHGRYGYTF.

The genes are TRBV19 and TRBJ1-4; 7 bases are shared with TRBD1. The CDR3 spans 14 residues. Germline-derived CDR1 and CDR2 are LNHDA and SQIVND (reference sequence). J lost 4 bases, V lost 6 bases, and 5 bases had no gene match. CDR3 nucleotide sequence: TGTGCCAGTAGAGGGACAGCCAGTAATGAAAAACTGTTTTTT. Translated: CASRGTASNEKLFF.

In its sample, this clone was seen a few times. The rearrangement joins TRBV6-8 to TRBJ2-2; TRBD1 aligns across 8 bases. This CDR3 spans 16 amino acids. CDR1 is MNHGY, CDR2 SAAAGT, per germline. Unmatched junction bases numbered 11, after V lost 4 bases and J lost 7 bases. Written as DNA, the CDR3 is TGTGCCAGCAGTTCCCCCGGGACAGGTTTTAGCGGGGAGCTGTTTTTT. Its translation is CASSSPGTGFSGELFF.

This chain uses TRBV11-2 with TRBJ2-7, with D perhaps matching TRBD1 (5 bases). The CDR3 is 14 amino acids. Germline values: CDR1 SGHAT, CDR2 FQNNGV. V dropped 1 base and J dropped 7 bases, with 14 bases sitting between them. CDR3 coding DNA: TGTGCCAGCAGCTTAGGACAGAGGTACGAGGAGCAGTACTTC. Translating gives CASSLGQRYEEQYF.

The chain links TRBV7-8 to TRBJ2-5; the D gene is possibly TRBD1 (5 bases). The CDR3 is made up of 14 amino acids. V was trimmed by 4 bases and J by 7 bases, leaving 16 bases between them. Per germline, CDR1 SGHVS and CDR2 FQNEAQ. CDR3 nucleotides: TGTGCCAGCAGCTCGATCATCCCCACAGGGACCCAGTACTTC. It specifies CASSSIIPTGTQYF. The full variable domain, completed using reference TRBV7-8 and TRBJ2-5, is GAGVSQSPRYKVAKRGQDVALRCDPISGHVSLFWYQQALGQGPEFLTYFQNEAQLDKSGLPSDRFFAERPEGSVSTLKIQRTQQEDSAVYLCASSSIIPTGTQYFGPGTRLLVL.

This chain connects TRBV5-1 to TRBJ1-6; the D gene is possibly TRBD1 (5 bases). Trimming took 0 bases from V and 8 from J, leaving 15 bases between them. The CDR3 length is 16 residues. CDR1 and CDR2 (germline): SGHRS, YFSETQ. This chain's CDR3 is CASSLEPPRGYSPLHF. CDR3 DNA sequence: TGCGCCAGCAGCTTGGAACCCCCGCGGGGGTATTCACCCCTCCACTTT.

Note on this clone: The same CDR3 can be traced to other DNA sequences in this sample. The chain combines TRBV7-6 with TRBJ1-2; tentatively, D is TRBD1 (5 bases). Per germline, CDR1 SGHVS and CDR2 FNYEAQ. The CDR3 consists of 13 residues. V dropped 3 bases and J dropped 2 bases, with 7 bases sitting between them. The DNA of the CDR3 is TGTGCCAGCAGCTTGGGGGGAAACTATGGCTACACCTTC. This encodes CASSLGGNYGYTF.

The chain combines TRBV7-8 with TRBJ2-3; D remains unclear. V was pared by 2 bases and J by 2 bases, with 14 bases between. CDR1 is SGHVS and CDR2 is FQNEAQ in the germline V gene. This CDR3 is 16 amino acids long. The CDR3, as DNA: TGTGCCAGCAGCTTAATTAGGCGGAAATACACAGATACGCAGTATTTT. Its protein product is CASSLIRRKYTDTQYF.

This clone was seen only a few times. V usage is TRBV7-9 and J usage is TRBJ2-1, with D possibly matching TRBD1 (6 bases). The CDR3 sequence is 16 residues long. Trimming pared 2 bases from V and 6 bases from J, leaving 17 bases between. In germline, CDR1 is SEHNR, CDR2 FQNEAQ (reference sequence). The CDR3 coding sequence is TGTGCCAGCAGCTTACCTCAAGGGTGGGGGCGCAATGAGCAGTTCTTC. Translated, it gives CASSLPQGWGRNEQFF.

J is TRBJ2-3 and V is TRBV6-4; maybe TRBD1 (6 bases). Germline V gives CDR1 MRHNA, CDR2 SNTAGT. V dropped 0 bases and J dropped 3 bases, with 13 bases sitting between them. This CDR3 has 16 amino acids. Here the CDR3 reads CASSDSTGRGTDTQYF. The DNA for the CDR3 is TGTGCCAGCAGTGACTCGACGGGCAGGGGAACAGATACGCAGTATTTT.

CDR3 region: CAIRTGNLNSPLHF. As DNA, the CDR3 is TGTGCCATCAGAACAGGGAACTTAAATTCACCCCTCCACTTT. The chain carries TRBV10-3 and TRBJ1-6; the D gene is possibly TRBD1 (6 bases). This CDR3 has 14 amino acids. Germline-derived CDR1 and CDR2 are ENHRY and SYGVKD. V lost 6 bases and J lost 7, with 13 bases in between.

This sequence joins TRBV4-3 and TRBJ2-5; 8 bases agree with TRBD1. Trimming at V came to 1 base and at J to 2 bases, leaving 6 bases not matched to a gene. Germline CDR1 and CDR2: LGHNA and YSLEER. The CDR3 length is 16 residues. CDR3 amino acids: CASSQVARGQQETQYF. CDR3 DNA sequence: TGCGCCAGCAGCCAAGTCGCCAGGGGGCAACAAGAGACCCAGTACTTC.

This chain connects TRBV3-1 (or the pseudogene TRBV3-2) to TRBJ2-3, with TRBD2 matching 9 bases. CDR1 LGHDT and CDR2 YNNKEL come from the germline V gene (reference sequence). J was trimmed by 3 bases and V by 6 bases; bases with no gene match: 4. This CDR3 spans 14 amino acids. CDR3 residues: CASSLSGGTDTQYF. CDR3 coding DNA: TGTGCCAGCAGTCTAAGCGGGGGGACAGATACGCAGTATTTT.

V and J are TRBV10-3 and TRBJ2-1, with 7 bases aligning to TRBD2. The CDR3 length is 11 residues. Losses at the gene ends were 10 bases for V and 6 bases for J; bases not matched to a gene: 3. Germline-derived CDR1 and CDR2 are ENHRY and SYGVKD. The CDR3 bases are TGTGCCAGCGGGACTACCAATGAGCAGTTCTTC. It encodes CASGTTNEQFF.

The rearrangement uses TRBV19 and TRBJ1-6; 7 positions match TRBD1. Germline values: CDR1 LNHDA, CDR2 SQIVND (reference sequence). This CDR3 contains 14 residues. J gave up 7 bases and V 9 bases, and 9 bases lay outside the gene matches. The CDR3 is CASSQGFKNSPLHF. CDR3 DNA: TGTGCCAGCTCACAGGGGTTTAAGAATTCACCCCTCCACTTT.